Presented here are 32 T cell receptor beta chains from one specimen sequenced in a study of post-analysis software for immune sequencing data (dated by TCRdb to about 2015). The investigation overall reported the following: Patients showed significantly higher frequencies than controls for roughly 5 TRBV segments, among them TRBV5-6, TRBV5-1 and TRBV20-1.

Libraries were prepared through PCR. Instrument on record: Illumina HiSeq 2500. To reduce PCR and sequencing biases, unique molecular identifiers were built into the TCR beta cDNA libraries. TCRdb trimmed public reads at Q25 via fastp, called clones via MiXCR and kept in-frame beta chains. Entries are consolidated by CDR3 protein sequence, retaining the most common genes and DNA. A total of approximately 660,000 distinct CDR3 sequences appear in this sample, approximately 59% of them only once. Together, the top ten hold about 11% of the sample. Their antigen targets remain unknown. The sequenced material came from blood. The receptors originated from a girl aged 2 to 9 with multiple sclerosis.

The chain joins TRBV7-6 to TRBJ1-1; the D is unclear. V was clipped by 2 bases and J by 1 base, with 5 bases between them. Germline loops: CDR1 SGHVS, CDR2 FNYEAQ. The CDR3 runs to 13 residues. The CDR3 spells CASSLKQNTEAFF. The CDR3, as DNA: TGTGCCAGCAGCTTAAAACAGAACACTGAAGCTTTCTTT.

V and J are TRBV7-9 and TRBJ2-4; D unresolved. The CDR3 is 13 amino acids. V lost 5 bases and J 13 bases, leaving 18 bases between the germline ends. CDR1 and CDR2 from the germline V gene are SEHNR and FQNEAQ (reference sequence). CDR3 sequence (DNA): TGTGCCAGCAGCCCTCCTTCCAAGGGTGAGCAGTACTTC. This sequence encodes CASSPPSKGEQYF. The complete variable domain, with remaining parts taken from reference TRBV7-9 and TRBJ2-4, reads DTGVSQNPRHKITKRGQNVTFRCDPISEHNRLYWYRQTLGQGPEFLTYFQNEAQLEKSRLLSDRFSAERPKGSFSTLEIQRTEQGDSAMYLCASSPPSKGEQYFGAGTRLSVL.

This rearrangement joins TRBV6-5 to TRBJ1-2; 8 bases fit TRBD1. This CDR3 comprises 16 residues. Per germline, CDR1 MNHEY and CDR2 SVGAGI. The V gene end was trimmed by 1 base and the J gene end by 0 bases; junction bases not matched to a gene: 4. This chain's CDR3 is CASSYWTGKTNYGYTF. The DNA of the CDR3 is TGTGCCAGCAGTTACTGGACAGGGAAAACTAACTATGGCTACACCTTC.

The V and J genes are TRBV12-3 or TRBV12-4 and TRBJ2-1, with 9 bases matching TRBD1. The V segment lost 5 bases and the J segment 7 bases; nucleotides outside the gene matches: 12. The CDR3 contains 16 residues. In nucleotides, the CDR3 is TGTGCCAGCAGTCCTTCCATCATAGACAGGGGGAATGAGCAGTTCTTC. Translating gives CASSPSIIDRGNEQFF.

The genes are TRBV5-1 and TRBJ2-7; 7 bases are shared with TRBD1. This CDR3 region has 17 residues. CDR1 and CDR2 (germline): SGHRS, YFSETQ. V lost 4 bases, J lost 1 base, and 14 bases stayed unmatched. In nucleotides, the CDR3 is TGCGCCAGCAGCCAGGGACAGTCAACCCTAGTGTCCTACGAGCAGTACTTC. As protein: CASSQGQSTLVSYEQYF.

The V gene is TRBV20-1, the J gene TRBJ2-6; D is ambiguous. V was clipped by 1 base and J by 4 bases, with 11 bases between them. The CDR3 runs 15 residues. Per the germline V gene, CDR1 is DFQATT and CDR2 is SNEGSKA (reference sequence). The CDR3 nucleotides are TGCAGTGCTAGAGCTGGCATCTCCGGGGCCAACGTCCTGACTTTC. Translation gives CSARAGISGANVLTF.

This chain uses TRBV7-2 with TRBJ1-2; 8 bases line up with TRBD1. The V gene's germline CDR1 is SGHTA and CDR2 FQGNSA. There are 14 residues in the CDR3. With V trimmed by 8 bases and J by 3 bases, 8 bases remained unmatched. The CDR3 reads CASSRDRMDYGYTF. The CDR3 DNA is TGTGCCAGCTCTCGGGACAGGATGGACTATGGCTACACCTTC.

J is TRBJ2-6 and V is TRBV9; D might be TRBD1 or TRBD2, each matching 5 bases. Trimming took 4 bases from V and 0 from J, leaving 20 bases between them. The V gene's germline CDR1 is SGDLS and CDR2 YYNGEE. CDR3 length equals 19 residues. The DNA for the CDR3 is TGTGCCAGCAGCTCCTCCCTCCGGGACGGCTACTCTGGGGCCAACGTCCTGACTTTC. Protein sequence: CASSSSLRDGYSGANVLTF.

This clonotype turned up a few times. CDR3 bases: TGTGCCACTAAGGACGGATTTAACTACGAGCAGTACTTC. Translating gives CATKDGFNYEQYF. This chain connects TRBV10-3 to TRBJ2-7; unclear D gene. V lost 10 bases and J lost 3, with 16 bases in between. The CDR3 runs to 13 residues. Germline V lookup: CDR1 ENHRY, CDR2 SYGVKD.

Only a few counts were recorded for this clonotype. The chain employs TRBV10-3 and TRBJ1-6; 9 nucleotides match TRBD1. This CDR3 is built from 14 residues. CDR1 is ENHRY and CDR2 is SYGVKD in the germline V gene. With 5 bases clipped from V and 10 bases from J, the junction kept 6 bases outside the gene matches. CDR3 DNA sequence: TGTGCCATCAGTTCCGGGACAGGGCGCTCACCCCTCCACTTT. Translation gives CAISSGTGRSPLHF.

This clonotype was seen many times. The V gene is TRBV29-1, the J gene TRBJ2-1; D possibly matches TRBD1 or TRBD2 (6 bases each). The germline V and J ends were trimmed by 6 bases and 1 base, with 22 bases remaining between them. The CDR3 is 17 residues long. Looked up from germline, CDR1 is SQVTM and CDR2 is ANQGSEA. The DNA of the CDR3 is TGCAGCGTGGGGGGTTCGGACAGCGTTCTTTCCTACAATGAGCAGTTCTTC. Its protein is CSVGGSDSVLSYNEQFF.

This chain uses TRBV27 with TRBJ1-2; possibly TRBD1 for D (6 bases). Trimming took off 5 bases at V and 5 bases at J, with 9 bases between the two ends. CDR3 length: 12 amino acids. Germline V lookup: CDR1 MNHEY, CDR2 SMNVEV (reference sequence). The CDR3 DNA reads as TGTGCCAGCAGTGCGGACAGTTATGGCTACACCTTC. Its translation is CASSADSYGYTF.

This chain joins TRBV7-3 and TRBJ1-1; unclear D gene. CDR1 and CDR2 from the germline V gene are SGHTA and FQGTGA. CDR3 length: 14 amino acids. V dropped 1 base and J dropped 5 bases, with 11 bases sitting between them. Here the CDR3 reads CASSLKVKGTEAFF. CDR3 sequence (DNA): TGTGCCAGCAGCTTAAAGGTAAAGGGAACTGAAGCTTTCTTT.

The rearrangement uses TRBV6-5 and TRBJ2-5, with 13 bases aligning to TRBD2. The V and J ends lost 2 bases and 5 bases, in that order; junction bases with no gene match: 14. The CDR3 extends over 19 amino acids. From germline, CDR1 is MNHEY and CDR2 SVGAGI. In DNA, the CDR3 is TGTGCCAGCAGTTACGTCGTTGGGACTAGCGGGACTAAGAAGGAGACCCAGTACTTC. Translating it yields CASSYVVGTSGTKKETQYF.

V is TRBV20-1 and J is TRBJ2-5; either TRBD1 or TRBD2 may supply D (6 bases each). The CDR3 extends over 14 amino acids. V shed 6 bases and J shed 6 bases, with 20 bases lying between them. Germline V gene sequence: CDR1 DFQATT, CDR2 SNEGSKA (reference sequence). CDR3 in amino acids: CSATGVRGVKTQYF. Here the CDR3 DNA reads TGCAGTGCCACGGGGGTTAGGGGGGTGAAGACCCAGTACTTC.

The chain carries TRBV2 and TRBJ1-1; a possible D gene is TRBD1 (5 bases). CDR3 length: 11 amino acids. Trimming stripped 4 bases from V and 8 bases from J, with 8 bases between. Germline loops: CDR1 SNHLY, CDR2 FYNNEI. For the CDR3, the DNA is TGTGCCAGCAGTGCCCGGGGGGAAGCTTTCTTT. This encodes CASSARGEAFF.

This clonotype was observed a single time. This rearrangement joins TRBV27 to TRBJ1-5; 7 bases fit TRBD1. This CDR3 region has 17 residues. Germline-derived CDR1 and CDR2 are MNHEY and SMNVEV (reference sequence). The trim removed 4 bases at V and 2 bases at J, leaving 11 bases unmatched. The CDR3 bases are TGTGCCAGCAGTTCGGACGCTGACAGGGTCGGCAATCAGCCCCAGCATTTT. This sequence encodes CASSSDADRVGNQPQHF.

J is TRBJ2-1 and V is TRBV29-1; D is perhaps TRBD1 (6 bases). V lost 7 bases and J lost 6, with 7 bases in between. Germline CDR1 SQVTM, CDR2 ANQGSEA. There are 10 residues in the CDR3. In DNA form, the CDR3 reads TGCAGCGAACAGGGCAATGAGCAGTTCTTC. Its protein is CSEQGNEQFF.

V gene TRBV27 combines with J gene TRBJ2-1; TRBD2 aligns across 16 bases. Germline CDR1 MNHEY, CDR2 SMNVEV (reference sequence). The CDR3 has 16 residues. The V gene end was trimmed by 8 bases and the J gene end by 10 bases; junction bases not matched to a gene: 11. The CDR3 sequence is CASWGLAGGKGSEQFF. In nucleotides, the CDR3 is TGTGCCAGCTGGGGACTAGCGGGAGGGAAGGGGTCCGAGCAGTTCTTC.

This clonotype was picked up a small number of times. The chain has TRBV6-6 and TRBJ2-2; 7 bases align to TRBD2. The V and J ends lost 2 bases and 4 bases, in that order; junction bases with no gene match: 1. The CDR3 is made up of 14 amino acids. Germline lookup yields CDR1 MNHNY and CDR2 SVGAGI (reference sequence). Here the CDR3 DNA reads TGTGCCAGCAGTTACGGCGGGAGCACCGGGGAGCTGTTTTTT. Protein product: CASSYGGSTGELFF.

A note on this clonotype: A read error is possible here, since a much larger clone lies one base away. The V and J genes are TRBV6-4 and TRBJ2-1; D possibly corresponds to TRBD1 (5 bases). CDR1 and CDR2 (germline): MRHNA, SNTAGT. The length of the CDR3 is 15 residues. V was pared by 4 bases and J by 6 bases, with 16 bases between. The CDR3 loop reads CASSVAGDRGNEQFF. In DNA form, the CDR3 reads TGTGCCAGCAGTGTAGCTGGGGATAGGGGCAATGAGCAGTTCTTC.

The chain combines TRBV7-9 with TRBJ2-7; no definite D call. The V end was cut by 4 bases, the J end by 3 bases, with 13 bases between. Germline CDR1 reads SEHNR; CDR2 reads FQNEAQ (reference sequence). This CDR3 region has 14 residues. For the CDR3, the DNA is TGTGCCAGCAGCTCCCTCAACAGAGGCTACGAGCAGTACTTC. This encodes CASSSLNRGYEQYF.

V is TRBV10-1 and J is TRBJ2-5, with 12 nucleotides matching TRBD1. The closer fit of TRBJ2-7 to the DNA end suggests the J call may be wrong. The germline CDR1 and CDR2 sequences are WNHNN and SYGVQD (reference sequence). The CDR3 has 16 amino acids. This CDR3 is CASSESRDRGLREQYF. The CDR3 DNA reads TGCGCCAGCAGTGAGTCTCGGGACAGGGGGCTTCGCGAGCAGTACTTC.

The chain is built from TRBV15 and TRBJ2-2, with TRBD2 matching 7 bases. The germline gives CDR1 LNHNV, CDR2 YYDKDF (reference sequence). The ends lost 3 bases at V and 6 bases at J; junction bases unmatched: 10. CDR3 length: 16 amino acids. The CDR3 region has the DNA TGTGCCACCAGCAGCCGAGCGGGAAGGTTCGCCGGGGAGCTGTTTTTT. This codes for CATSSRAGRFAGELFF.

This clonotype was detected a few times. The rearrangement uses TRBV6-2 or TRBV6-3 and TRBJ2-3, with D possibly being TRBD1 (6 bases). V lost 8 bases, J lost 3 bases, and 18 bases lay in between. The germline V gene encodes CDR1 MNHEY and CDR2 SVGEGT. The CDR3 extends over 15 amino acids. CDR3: CASAPSGTGTDTQYF. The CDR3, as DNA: TGTGCCAGCGCCCCCTCTGGCACAGGGACAGATACGCAGTATTTT.

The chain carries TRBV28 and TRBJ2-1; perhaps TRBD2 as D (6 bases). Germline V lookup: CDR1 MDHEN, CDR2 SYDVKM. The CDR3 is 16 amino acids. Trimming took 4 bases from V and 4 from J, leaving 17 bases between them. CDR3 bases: TGTGCCAGCAGTTCGGTGAATAGCGGTATGTACAATGAGCAGTTCTTC. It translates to CASSSVNSGMYNEQFF. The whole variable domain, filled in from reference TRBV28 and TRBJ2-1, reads DVKVTQSSRYLVKRTGEKVFLECVQDMDHENMFWYRQDPGLGLRLIYFSYDVKMKEKGDIPEGYSVSREKKERFSLILESASTNQTSMYLCASSSVNSGMYNEQFFGPGTRLTVL.

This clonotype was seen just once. DNA of the CDR3: TGTGCCAGCAGGCGGGCTGAAGCTTTCTTT. It translates to CASRRAEAFF. The chain carries TRBV12-3 or TRBV12-4 and TRBJ1-1; no clear D gene. This CDR3 has 10 amino acids. V was trimmed by 6 bases and J by 6 bases, leaving 5 bases between them.

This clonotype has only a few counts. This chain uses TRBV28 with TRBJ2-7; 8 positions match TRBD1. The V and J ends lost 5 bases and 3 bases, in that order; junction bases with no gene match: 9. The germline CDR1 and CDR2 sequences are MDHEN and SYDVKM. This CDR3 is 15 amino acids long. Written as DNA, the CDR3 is TGTGCCAGCAGTCCCGGGACAGGTGTTAGCTACGAGCAGTACTTC. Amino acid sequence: CASSPGTGVSYEQYF.

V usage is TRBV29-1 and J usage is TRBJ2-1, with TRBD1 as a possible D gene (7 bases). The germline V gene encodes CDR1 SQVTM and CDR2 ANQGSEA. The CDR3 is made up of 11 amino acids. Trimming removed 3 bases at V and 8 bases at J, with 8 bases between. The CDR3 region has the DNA TGCAGCGTTGACAGGGGGGATGAGCAGTTCTTC. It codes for CSVDRGDEQFF.

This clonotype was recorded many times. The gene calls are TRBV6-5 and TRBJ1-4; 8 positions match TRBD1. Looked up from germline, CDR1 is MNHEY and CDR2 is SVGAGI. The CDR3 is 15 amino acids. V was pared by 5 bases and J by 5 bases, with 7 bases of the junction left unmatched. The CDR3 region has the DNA TGTGCCAGCAGTACCGGACAGGGCGAAAATGAAAAACTGTTTTTT. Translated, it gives CASSTGQGENEKLFF.

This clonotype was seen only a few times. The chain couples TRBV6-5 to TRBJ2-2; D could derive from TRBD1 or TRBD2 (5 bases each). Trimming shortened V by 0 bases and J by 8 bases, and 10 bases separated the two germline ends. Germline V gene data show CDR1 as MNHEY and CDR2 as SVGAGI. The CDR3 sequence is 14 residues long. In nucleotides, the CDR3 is TGTGCCAGCAGTTACTCTGGGGGACCTGGGGAGCTGTTTTTT. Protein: CASSYSGGPGELFF.

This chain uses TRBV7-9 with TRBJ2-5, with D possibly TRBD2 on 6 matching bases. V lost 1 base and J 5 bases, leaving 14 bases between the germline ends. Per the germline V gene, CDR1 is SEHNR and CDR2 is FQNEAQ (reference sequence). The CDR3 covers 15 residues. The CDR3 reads CASSLGLEGAETQYF. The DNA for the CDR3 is TGTGCCAGCAGCTTAGGGTTGGAGGGCGCGGAGACCCAGTACTTC.